These 20 T cell receptor beta chains came from one sample sequenced in a study of blood T cell repertoires in COVID-19. Profiled with immunoSEQ multiplex PCR; TCRdb holds only in-frame clones, not every one. The table lists around 260,000 clones, about 85% of them singletons. Input material: peripheral blood. The source is a human donor with COVID-19, enrolled during active disease. The donor label of this sample is uncertain.

The chain recombines TRBV6-1 with TRBJ1-5; D gene uncertain. V was pared by 2 bases and J by 2 bases, with 13 bases between. The CDR3 is 16 amino acids. CDR1 and CDR2 (germline): MNHNS, SASEGT. Written as DNA, the CDR3 is TGTGCCAGCAGTGAAATGTCCGCGTTGCGCAATCAGCCCCAGCATTTT. Its translation: CASSEMSALRNQPQHF.

This clone was recorded a few times. The gene calls are TRBV2 and TRBJ1-2; no clear D gene. There are 13 residues in the CDR3. With 4 bases removed from V and 7 bases from J, the gap between germline ends came to 13 bases. CDR1 SNHLY and CDR2 FYNNEI come from the germline V gene. The CDR3 protein is CASSGLGRFGYTF. The CDR3 DNA reads TGTGCCAGCAGTGGGCTCGGGAGGTTTGGCTACACCTTC.

The chain combines TRBV5-1 with TRBJ2-7, with D perhaps matching TRBD2 (6 bases). From germline, CDR1 is SGHRS and CDR2 YFSETQ. The CDR3 extends over 14 amino acids. V dropped 0 bases and J dropped 11 bases, with 18 bases sitting between them. This chain's CDR3 is CASSLVQGERGEYF. CDR3 nucleotides: TGCGCCAGCAGCTTGGTTCAGGGCGAGCGCGGGGAGTACTTC.

V is TRBV3-1 (or the pseudogene TRBV3-2) and J is TRBJ2-3; D unresolved. This CDR3 comprises 14 residues. In germline, CDR1 is LGHDT, CDR2 YNNKEL (reference sequence). Deletions cut 0 bases from V and 3 bases from J, with 7 bases between. The DNA of the CDR3 is TGTGCCAGCAGCCAAGAACCGGAGACAGATACGCAGTATTTT. Its protein product is CASSQEPETDTQYF.

J is TRBJ2-1 and V is TRBV5-1; D not resolved. Trimming left V 0 bases short and J 3 bases short, with 4 bases between. Germline V gene sequence: CDR1 SGHRS, CDR2 YFSETQ. CDR3 length: 13 amino acids. Here the CDR3 reads CASSLAHYNEQFF. In DNA form, the CDR3 reads TGCGCCAGCAGCTTGGCCCACTACAATGAGCAGTTCTTC.

The genes are TRBV7-3 and TRBJ2-1; TRBD2 matches at 9 bases. CDR1 and CDR2 from the germline V gene are SGHTA and FQGTGA. The length of the CDR3 is 14 residues. V was clipped by 2 bases and J by 6 bases; unmatched bases: 2. The DNA of the CDR3 is TGTGCCAGCAGCTTAGGACTAGCGATCAATGAGCAGTTCTTC. Its translation: CASSLGLAINEQFF.

The chain has TRBV6-2 or TRBV6-3 and TRBJ2-7; 10 nucleotides line up with TRBD1. The CDR3 spans 15 residues. The V gene's germline CDR1 is MNHEY and CDR2 SVGEGT. Unmatched junction bases numbered 6, after V lost 4 bases and J lost 3 bases. Written as DNA, the CDR3 is TGTGCCAGCAGTTCACTCGACAGGGGGCTCTACGAGCAGTACTTC. It yields the protein CASSSLDRGLYEQYF.

V and J are TRBV28 and TRBJ1-1, with a possible D match to TRBD1 (6 bases). The germline CDR1 and CDR2 sequences are MDHEN and SYDVKM. This CDR3 is built from 17 residues. With 1 base removed from V and 9 bases from J, the gap between germline ends came to 24 bases. In DNA, the CDR3 is TGTGCCAGCAGTTTATCCCCCAGGGGAAACCGCCTTAATAAAGCTTTCTTT. Encoded protein: CASSLSPRGNRLNKAFF.

The CDR3 spells CATRGSGTTYNEQFF. CDR3 in DNA: TGTGCCACCAGGGGTAGCGGTACTACCTACAATGAGCAGTTCTTC. The chain recombines TRBV15 with TRBJ2-1; possible D gene TRBD2, 6 bases. V gave up 6 bases and J gave up 2 bases, with 14 bases separating them. This CDR3 is built from 15 residues. Germline CDR1 LNHNV, CDR2 YYDKDF (reference sequence). Variable domain in full (rest from reference TRBV15 and TRBJ2-1): DAMVIQNPRYQVTQFGKPVTLSCSQTLNHNVMYWYQQKSSQAPKLLFHYYDKDFNNEADTPDNFQSRRPNTSFCFLDIRSPGLGDTAMYLCATRGSGTTYNEQFFGPGTRLTVL.

This chain connects TRBV10-3 to TRBJ2-1, with 15 nucleotides matching TRBD2. Germline V gives CDR1 ENHRY, CDR2 SYGVKD. Germline trimming cut 7 bases from V and 10 bases from J; bases unmatched to any gene: 11. The CDR3 runs to 16 residues. The CDR3 nucleotides read TGTGCCATCACTCCGGGACTAGCGGGAGGAGTTGGGGAGCAGTTCTTC. Amino acids: CAITPGLAGGVGEQFF.

Comment on this clone: This sequence may be a read error, since a much larger clone differs from it by one base. This rearrangement joins TRBV6-2 or TRBV6-3 to TRBJ1-6; D unclear. The germline CDR1 and CDR2 sequences are MNHEY and SVGEGT. CDR3 length equals 13 residues. The CDR3 DNA sequence: TGTGCCAACAGTTACCCCTCGGATTCACCCCTCCACTTT. Amino acids: CANSYPSDSPLHF.

The chain recombines TRBV7-3 with TRBJ2-3; 12 bases map to TRBD2. V lost 5 bases, J lost 5 bases, and 11 bases stayed unmatched. Germline V lookup: CDR1 SGHTA, CDR2 FQGTGA. CDR3 length: 17 residues. The CDR3 loop reads CASSPTLRTSGKDTQYF. The CDR3, as DNA: TGTGCCAGCAGCCCCACGCTTCGGACTAGCGGGAAAGATACGCAGTATTTT.

As DNA, the CDR3 is TGCGCCAGCAGAGCTATTATGGACACCGGGGAGCTGTTTTTT. Translation gives CASRAIMDTGELFF. The chain has TRBV10-1 and TRBJ2-2; D gene unclear. The CDR3 totals 14 residues. V was clipped by 6 bases and J by 3 bases, with 11 bases between them. CDR1 is WNHNN and CDR2 is SYGVQD in the germline V gene (reference sequence).

V usage is TRBV28 and J usage is TRBJ1-2; 7 bases match TRBD1. V shed 3 bases and J 4 bases; nucleotides not matched to a gene: 2. The CDR3 extends over 13 amino acids. Germline CDR1 MDHEN, CDR2 SYDVKM. The CDR3 nucleotides are TGTGCCAGCAGTTTCAGACAGGGCTATGGCTACACCTTC. Protein: CASSFRQGYGYTF.

The chain uses TRBV28 and TRBJ1-2, with D hard to call. CDR3 length: 13 amino acids. Trimming took 6 bases from V and 8 from J, leaving 16 bases between them. Germline V CDR1 and CDR2: MDHEN, SYDVKM. CDR3: CASSRGGLGGYTF. Written as DNA, the CDR3 is TGTGCCAGCAGCCGAGGAGGCCTGGGAGGCTACACCTTC.

J is TRBJ1-5 and V is TRBV19, with 10 bases aligning to TRBD1. V dropped 10 bases and J dropped 3; count of bases not matched to a gene: 6. Germline loops: CDR1 LNHDA, CDR2 SQIVND (reference sequence). The CDR3 totals 14 residues. CDR3 in DNA: TGTGCCACCCGACAGGGGGCATCCAATCAGCCCCAGCATTTT. It encodes CATRQGASNQPQHF.

The rearrangement links TRBV18 to TRBJ2-4, with TRBD1 matching over 9 bases. This CDR3 contains 15 residues. Per the germline V gene, CDR1 is KGHSH and CDR2 is LQKENI. Trimming removed 3 bases from V and 8 bases from J; junction bases left unmatched: 8. The CDR3 nucleotides are TGTGCCAGCTCACCCCGGACAGGGGCTCAGGACATTCAGTACTTC. Protein product: CASSPRTGAQDIQYF. Full variable domain (missing parts from reference TRBV18 and TRBJ2-4): NAGVMQNPRHLVRRRGQEARLRCSPMKGHSHVYWYRQLPEEGLKFMVYLQKENIIDESGMPKERFSAEFPKEGPSILRIQQVVRGDSAAYFCASSPRTGAQDIQYFGAGTRLSVL.

V and J are TRBV7-2 and TRBJ2-5; TRBD1 aligns across 9 bases. There are 15 residues in the CDR3. After removal of 7 bases from V and 5 bases from J, the junction contained 11 bases not matched to a gene. Germline-derived CDR1 and CDR2 are SGHTA and FQGNSA. The CDR3 region is CASTVTGTGRETQYF. In nucleotides, the CDR3 is TGTGCCAGCACCGTCACCGGGACAGGGAGGGAGACCCAGTACTTC.

The rearrangement joins TRBV19 to TRBJ2-7; D not resolved. CDR1 and CDR2 (germline): LNHDA, SQIVND (reference sequence). The CDR3 sequence is 12 residues long. V lost 5 bases and J 3 bases, leaving 8 bases between the germline ends. In nucleotides, the CDR3 is TGTGCCAGTAGTTCTATCCACTACGAGCAGTACTTC. Translated, it gives CASSSIHYEQYF.

The chain joins TRBV7-9 to TRBJ2-7; 8 positions match TRBD2. The CDR3 spans 14 residues. CDR1 and CDR2 from the germline V gene are SEHNR and FQNEAQ (reference sequence). J was trimmed by 5 bases and V by 5 bases; bases with no gene match: 8. DNA of the CDR3: TGTGCCAGCAGCCCTGGGACTAGGAACAACGAGCAGTACTTC. Residues: CASSPGTRNNEQYF.